This TCR beta chain derives from a study of T cells in Graves' hyperthyroidism and ophthalmopathy. Study context: The initial diagnosis was the point when peripheral blood was collected, ahead of any treatment.

This clonotype was counted at least ten times. RNA transcripts served as the template for amplifying TCR beta CDR3 regions. HTBI primers drove first-round RT-PCR of the TCR CDR3. TCRdb fed the multiplex PCR reads into MiXCR, producing one record per CDR3 protein. Here the sample spans hundreds of thousands of distinct CDR3 sequences, over 11% being singletons. Diagnosis of hyperthyroidism was new in patients aged 18 to 65, and its duration was under 2 months. Investigators excluded patients with uncontrolled infection, other autoimmune disease, pregnancy or lactation. Fresh peripheral blood, less than 11 ml of it, supplied the PBMCs. V dropped 2 bases and J dropped 5 bases, with 7 bases sitting between them. The CDR3 has 13 amino acids. From germline, CDR1 is MNHEY and CDR2 SMNVEV (reference sequence).

Sequencing was carried out using blood. The receptor's source is a woman aged 25-40 years with Graves' hyperthyroidism that later progressed to Graves' ophthalmopathy. V and J are TRBV27 and TRBJ2-1; D is ambiguous. CDR3 sequence reads: CASSLATDNEQFF. The CDR3 DNA reads TGTGCCAGCAGTTTAGCGACTGACAATGAGCAGTTCTTC.